The 5 T cell receptor beta chains in this list originate from one sample, sequenced in a study of blood T cell repertoires in COVID-19. This table comes from immunoSEQ multiplex PCR, and its TCRdb copy is limited to in-frame clones, with some not included. The data show tens of thousands of clones, roughly 80% seen once. Specimen: peripheral blood. The receptors come from a middle-aged man with active or convalescent COVID-19.

This clone appeared a few times. The gene calls are TRBV13 and TRBJ1-1, with D unresolved. With 3 bases removed from V and 4 bases from J, the gap between germline ends came to 12 bases. The germline V gene encodes CDR1 PRHDT and CDR2 FYEKMQ (reference sequence). The CDR3 contains 14 residues. The chain's CDR3 is CASSLGQIRTEAFF. The DNA of the CDR3 is TGTGCCAGCAGCTTGGGCCAGATCCGCACTGAAGCTTTCTTT.

This chain joins TRBV18 and TRBJ2-3; weak D call: TRBD2 (6 bases). CDR1 is KGHSH and CDR2 is LQKENI in the germline V gene. Trimming took 6 bases from V and 0 from J, leaving 10 bases between them. This CDR3 comprises 14 residues. The CDR3 nucleotides are TGTGCCAGCTCTCGGGGGACTAGCACAGATACGCAGTATTTT. Translated: CASSRGTSTDTQYF.

The chain joins TRBV30 to TRBJ1-2, with 12 bases matching TRBD1. Germline V gene lookup returns CDR1 GTSNPN and CDR2 SVGIG (reference sequence). This CDR3 contains 15 residues. V lost 2 bases, J lost 7 bases, and 8 bases stayed unmatched. CDR3 residues: CAWSTPGTGGGGYTF. DNA for the CDR3: TGTGCCTGGAGTACCCCCGGGACAGGGGGCGGTGGCTACACCTTC.

This clone came up once. This rearrangement joins TRBV2 to TRBJ1-3, with 9 bases lining up with TRBD1. Losses at the gene ends were 6 bases for V and 4 bases for J; bases not matched to a gene: 7. The germline V gene encodes CDR1 SNHLY and CDR2 FYNNEI. This CDR3 has 15 residues. CDR3 in amino acids: CASRAGTGLGNTIYF. As DNA, the CDR3 is TGTGCCAGCAGAGCAGGGACAGGGCTGGGAAACACCATATATTTT.

The chain joins TRBV7-9 to TRBJ2-2; 15 bases match TRBD2. Germline CDR1 and CDR2: SEHNR and FQNEAQ (reference sequence). With V trimmed by 4 bases and J by 7 bases, 4 bases remained unmatched. The CDR3 loop spans 16 amino acids. The CDR3, as DNA: TGTGCCAGCAGCTCCGGACTAGCGGGGGGGATCGGGGAGCTGTTTTTT. This gives the protein CASSSGLAGGIGELFF.